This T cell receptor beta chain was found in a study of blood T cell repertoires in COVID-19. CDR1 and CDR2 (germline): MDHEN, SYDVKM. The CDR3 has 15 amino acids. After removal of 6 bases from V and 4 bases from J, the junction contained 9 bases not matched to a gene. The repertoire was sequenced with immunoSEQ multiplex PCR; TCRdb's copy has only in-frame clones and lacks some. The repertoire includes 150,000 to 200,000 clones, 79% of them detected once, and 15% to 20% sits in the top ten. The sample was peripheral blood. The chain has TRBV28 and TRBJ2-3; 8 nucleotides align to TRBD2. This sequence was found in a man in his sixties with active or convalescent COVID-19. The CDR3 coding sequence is TGTGCCAGCAGCCCGAGCGGGAGATCGCCAGATACGCAGTATTTT. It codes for CASSPSGRSPDTQYF.